A selection of T cell receptor beta chains follows, all from one sample in a study of blood T cell repertoires in COVID-19. Method: immunoSEQ multiplex PCR; TCRdb's copy keeps in-frame clones and lacks some. The sample records 65,000 to 90,000 clones, roughly 89% being singletons. Sequenced: peripheral blood. Source of these receptors: a man older than 75 with acute or convalescent COVID-19. Each CDR3 is given with its conserved first and last residue. A D gene is named only where the DNA matches it firmly. Clone size, where shown, is once, few, many, or a class for clones that have expanded.

J: TRBJ1-1; size: .; D: TRBD1; V: TRBV2; DNA: TGTGCCAGCAGTTCTCAGGGGGACCTCTCTCCTAGGGCTTTCTTT; CDR3: CASSSQGDLSPRAFF
J: TRBJ1-2; size: once; D: TRBD1; V: TRBV5-4; DNA: TGTGCCAGCAGCTTGGACAGGGGGAACTATGGCTACACCTTC; CDR3: CASSLDRGNYGYTF
J: TRBJ1-6; size: .; D: .; V: TRBV9; DNA: TGTGCCAGCAGCGTGGCAGACAGAGGTTCACCCCTCCACTTT; CDR3: CASSVADRGSPLHF
J: TRBJ1-5; size: .; D: .; V: TRBV29-1; DNA: TGCAGCGCTTTGGGAGAGCCCCAGCATTTT; CDR3: CSALGEPQHF
J: TRBJ1-2; size: few; D: TRBD1; V: TRBV19; DNA: TGTGCCAGTAGTCCGGGACAGGGTAAAGGCTACACCTTC; CDR3: CASSPGQGKGYTF
J: TRBJ2-7; size: .; D: .; V: TRBV6-4; DNA: TGTGCCAGCAGTTGGGGGGAGCGGTCCTACGAGCAGTACTTC; CDR3: CASSWGERSYEQYF
J: TRBJ2-7; size: .; D: TRBD1; V: TRBV9; DNA: TGTGCCAGCAGCGACCGGGACAGGAGCTGGGACGAGCAGTACTTC; CDR3: CASSDRDRSWDEQYF
J: TRBJ2-3; size: .; D: TRBD1; V: TRBV5-5; DNA: TGTGCCAGCAGCCCGGGACAGGGGACGAACACAGATACGCAGTATTTT; CDR3: CASSPGQGTNTDTQYF
J: TRBJ2-7; size: .; D: TRBD1; V: TRBV12-5; DNA: TGTGCTAGTGGTTTGGGGACAGGGGACTACGAGCAGTACTTC; CDR3: CASGLGTGDYEQYF
J: TRBJ1-2; size: .; D: TRBD1; V: TRBV6-5; DNA: TGTGCCAGCAGCCCGGACAGGGGTGGAGGCTACACCTTC; CDR3: CASSPDRGGGYTF
J: TRBJ2-3; size: .; D: TRBD1; V: TRBV19; DNA: TGTGCCAGTAGTGTGGGACAGCTAACGGAGGATACGCAGTATTTT; CDR3: CASSVGQLTEDTQYF
J: TRBJ1-2; size: .; D: .; V: TRBV20-1; DNA: TGCAGTGCTAGAGTGGACTACGGCTACACCTTC; CDR3: CSARVDYGYTF
J: TRBJ1-5; size: .; D: .; V: TRBV19; DNA: TGTGCCAGTAGTCCACAACAGGGATTTAGCAATCAGCCCCAGCATTTT; CDR3: CASSPQQGFSNQPQHF
J: TRBJ2-2; size: .; D: TRBD2; V: TRBV5-1; DNA: TGCGCCAGCAGCTTAGCGGGGTTCAACACCGGGGAGCTGTTTTTT; CDR3: CASSLAGFNTGELFF
J: TRBJ1-4; size: .; D: .; V: TRBV6-5; DNA: TGTGCCACCCAAGGGGACAACCATGAAAAACTGTTTTTT; CDR3: CATQGDNHEKLFF
J: TRBJ2-5; size: .; D: .; V: TRBV18; DNA: TGTGCCAGCTCACCCGACTCGCAAGAGACCCAGTACTTC; CDR3: CASSPDSQETQYF
J: TRBJ1-6; size: once; D: .; V: TRBV6-2/TRBV6-3; DNA: TGTGCCAGCAGTTACGAGGGGGTTGACTTTTCACCCCTCCACTTT; CDR3: CASSYEGVDFSPLHF
J: TRBJ2-7; size: .; D: TRBD2; V: TRBV9; DNA: TGTGCCAGCAGCCCGGGGGGGAGGGCCTACGAGCAGTACTTC; CDR3: CASSPGGRAYEQYF
J: TRBJ2-7; size: .; D: .; V: TRBV2; DNA: TGTGCCAGCAGTGAAGCGTGGACGGGGTACGAGCAGTACTTC; CDR3: CASSEAWTGYEQYF
J: TRBJ2-7; size: .; D: .; V: TRBV5-4; DNA: TGTGCCAGCAGCTCGAGCGGTTCCTACGAGCAGTACTTC; CDR3: CASSSSGSYEQYF
J: TRBJ2-3; size: .; D: TRBD1; V: TRBV6-4; DNA: TGTGCCAGCAGTGAGGACAGGGGGTTTCGAACAGATACGCAGTATTTT; CDR3: CASSEDRGFRTDTQYF
J: TRBJ1-1; size: .; D: TRBD1; V: TRBV4-2; DNA: TGTGCCAGCAGCCAAGCAGGGGGCGGGTCTGAAGCTTTCTTT; CDR3: CASSQAGGGSEAFF
J: TRBJ1-6; size: .; D: TRBD1; V: TRBV10-3; DNA: TGTGCCATCAGTGAGTCTGGCACAGGGGAAAATTCACCCCTCCACTTT; CDR3: CAISESGTGENSPLHF
J: TRBJ2-2; size: .; D: TRBD2; V: TRBV12-5; DNA: TGTGCTAGTGGTCTATGGGAGGGTCCCACCGGGGAGCTGTTTTTT; CDR3: CASGLWEGPTGELFF
J: TRBJ1-2; size: .; D: .; V: TRBV6-5; DNA: TGTGCCAGCAGAGGGGGGGAGGGTGGCTACACCTTC; CDR3: CASRGGEGGYTF
J: TRBJ1-2; size: few; D: .; V: TRBV2; DNA: TGTGCCAGCAGTCCGGGACACACCAACTATGGCTACACCTTC; CDR3: CASSPGHTNYGYTF
J: TRBJ1-4; size: .; D: .; V: TRBV3-1/TRBV3-2; DNA: TGTGCCAGCAGCCAAGGGGGAGCAACTAATGAAAAACTGTTTTTT; CDR3: CASSQGGATNEKLFF
J: TRBJ2-1; size: few; D: .; V: TRBV10-1; DNA: TGCGCCAGCAGTGAGTCTTCTAGCGTAGACAATGAGCAGTTCTTC; CDR3: CASSESSSVDNEQFF
J: TRBJ2-7; size: .; D: .; V: TRBV12-3/TRBV12-4; DNA: TGTGCCAGCAGTTTGGCCCTCGGGGAGCAGTACTTC; CDR3: CASSLALGEQYF
J: TRBJ1-1; size: .; D: TRBD1; V: TRBV10-3; DNA: TGTGCCATCAGACCACAGGGGGCAAGGACTGAAGCTTTCTTT; CDR3: CAIRPQGARTEAFF
J: TRBJ2-2; size: .; D: TRBD1; V: TRBV5-1; DNA: TGCGCCAGCGACCCGGGACAGGGGACCGGGGAGCTGTTTTTT; CDR3: CASDPGQGTGELFF
J: TRBJ1-2; size: .; D: TRBD1; V: TRBV4-1; DNA: TGCGCCAGCAGCCAACCGACAGGGGTTGGCTATGGCTACACCTTC; CDR3: CASSQPTGVGYGYTF
J: TRBJ2-2; size: .; D: .; V: TRBV4-1; DNA: TGCGCCAGCAGCCTGACTAGGTTGCCGGGACCGAACACCGGGGAGCTGTTTTTT; CDR3: CASSLTRLPGPNTGELFF